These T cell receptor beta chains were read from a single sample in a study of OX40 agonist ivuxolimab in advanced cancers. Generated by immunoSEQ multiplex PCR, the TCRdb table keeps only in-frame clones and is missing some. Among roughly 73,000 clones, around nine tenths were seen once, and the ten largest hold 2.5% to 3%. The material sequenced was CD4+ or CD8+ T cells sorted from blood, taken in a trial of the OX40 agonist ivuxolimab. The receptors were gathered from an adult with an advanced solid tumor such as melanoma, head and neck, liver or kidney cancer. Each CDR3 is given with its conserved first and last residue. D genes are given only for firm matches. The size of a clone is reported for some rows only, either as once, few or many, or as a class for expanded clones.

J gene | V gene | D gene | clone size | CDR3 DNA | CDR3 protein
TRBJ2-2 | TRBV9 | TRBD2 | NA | TGTGCCAGCAGCTTGCGCGGGACTACCACCGGGGAGCTGTTTTTT | CASSLRGTTTGELFF
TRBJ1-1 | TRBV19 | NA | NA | TGTGCCAGTAGTATAGGATCGGTCGGGAACACTGAAGCTTTCTTT | CASSIGSVGNTEAFF
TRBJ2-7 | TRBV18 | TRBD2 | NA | TGTGCCAGCTCACCAATGACTAGCGGGAGATACGAGCAGTACTTC | CASSPMTSGRYEQYF
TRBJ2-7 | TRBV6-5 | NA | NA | TGTGCCACCTTAAGGAGGTTCGAGCAGTACTTC | CATLRRFEQYF
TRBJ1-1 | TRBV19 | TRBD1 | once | TGTGCCAGTACAACCACAGGGGCGAACACTGAAGCTTTCTTT | CASTTTGANTEAFF
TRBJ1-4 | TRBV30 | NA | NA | TGTGCCTGTTCCCGGGACTATAATGAAAAACTGTTTTTT | CACSRDYNEKLFF
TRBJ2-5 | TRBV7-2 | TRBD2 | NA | TGTGCCAGCAGCCTCCCGACTAGCGGGTTGGAGACCCAGTACTTC | CASSLPTSGLETQYF
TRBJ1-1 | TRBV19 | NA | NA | TGTGCCAGTACCCTATTTGGGTCTGAAGCTTTCTTT | CASTLFGSEAFF
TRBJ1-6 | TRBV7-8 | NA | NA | TGTGCCAGCAGCCGCGGTCGGACGACGGGTTCACCCCTCCACTTT | CASSRGRTTGSPLHF
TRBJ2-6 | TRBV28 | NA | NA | TGTGCCAGCAGTGAACCAGGGCTCTCTGGGGCCAACGTCCTGACTTTC | CASSEPGLSGANVLTF